This TCR beta chain emerged from a study of CD8+CD57+ T cells in acquired aplastic anemia. CDR3 length: 17 residues. In germline, CDR1 is SSHAT, CDR2 FNYEAQ (reference sequence). The trim removed 3 bases at V and 4 bases at J, leaving 9 bases unmatched. TCR beta VDJ combinations and CDR3 sequences were profiled from genomic DNA. TCRdb analysed the reads with MiXCR anew, one entry per CDR3 protein. The sample lists about 420,000 distinct CDR3 sequences; 65% to 80% were seen once. This clonotype was recorded at least ten times. The chain combines TRBV7-7 with TRBJ2-5; 12 positions agree with TRBD2. The receptor's source is a human donor in good health, serving as a control. Sequenced sample: sorted CD4+, CD8+, or CD8+CD57+ T cells (not recorded which) from PBMCs. CDR3 in amino acids: CASSLGLAGGSLETQYF. In DNA form, the CDR3 reads TGTGCCAGCAGCTTGGGTCTAGCGGGGGGGTCATTAGAGACCCAGTACTTC. The full variable domain, its missing parts supplied by reference TRBV7-7 and TRBJ2-5, is GAGVSQSPRYKVTKRGQDVTLRCDPISSHATLYWYQQALGQGPEFLTYFNYEAQPDKSGLPSDRFSAERPEGSISTLTIQRTEQRDSAMYRCASSLGLAGGSLETQYFGPGTRLLVL.